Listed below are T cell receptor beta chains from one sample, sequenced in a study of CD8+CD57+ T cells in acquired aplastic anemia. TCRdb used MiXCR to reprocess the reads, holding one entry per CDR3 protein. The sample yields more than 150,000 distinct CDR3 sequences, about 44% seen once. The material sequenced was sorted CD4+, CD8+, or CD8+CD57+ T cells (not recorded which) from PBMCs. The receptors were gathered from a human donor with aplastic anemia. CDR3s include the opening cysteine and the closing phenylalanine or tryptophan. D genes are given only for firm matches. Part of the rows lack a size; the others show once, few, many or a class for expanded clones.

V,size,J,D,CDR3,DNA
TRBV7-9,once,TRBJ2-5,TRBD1,CASSLGSTGRETQYF,TGTGCCAGCAGCTTAGGCTCGACAGGGCGAGAGACCCAGTACTTC
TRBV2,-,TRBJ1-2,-,CASSERGAWGYTF,TGTGCCAGCAGTGAAAGGGGCGCCTGGGGCTACACCTTC
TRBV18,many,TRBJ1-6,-,CASSQGSSGNSPLHF,TGTGCCAGCTCACAAGGGAGCAGCGGGAATTCACCCCTCCACTTT
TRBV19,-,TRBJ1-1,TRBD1,CASMGGQVLNTEAFF,TGTGCCAGTATGGGGGGACAGGTACTGAACACTGAAGCTTTCTTT
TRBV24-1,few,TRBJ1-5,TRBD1,CATSDRTGGSNQPQHF,TGTGCCACCAGTGACCGAACAGGGGGAAGCAATCAGCCCCAGCATTTT
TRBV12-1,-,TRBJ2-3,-,CASSHGQALTDTQYF,TGTGCCAGCAGCCACGGACAGGCCCTCACAGATACGCAGTATTTT
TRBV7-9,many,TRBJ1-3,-,CASSPQGNGNTIYF,TGTGCCAGCAGCCCCCAGGGAAATGGAAACACCATATATTTT
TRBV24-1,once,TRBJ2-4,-,CATSDLQGNIQYF,TGTGCCACCAGTGATTTACAGGGAAACATTCAGTACTTC
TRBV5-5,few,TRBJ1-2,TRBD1,CASSSGTGGRYGYTF,TGTGCCAGCAGCTCCGGGACAGGGGGCAGGTATGGCTACACCTTC
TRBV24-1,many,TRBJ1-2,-,CATSDLQAGYTF,TGTGCCACCAGTGATTTGCAAGCGGGCTACACCTTC
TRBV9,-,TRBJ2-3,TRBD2,CASSTKPRGIGTDTQYF,TGTGCCAGCTCCACTAAGCCGCGGGGGATTGGGACAGATACGCAGTATTTT
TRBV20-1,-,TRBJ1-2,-,CSAPPSGSNYGYTF,TGCAGTGCTCCACCCTCGGGCTCGAACTATGGCTACACCTTC
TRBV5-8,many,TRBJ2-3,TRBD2,CASSSGLAGGGDTQYF,TGTGCCAGCAGCTCGGGACTAGCGGGGGGTGGAGATACGCAGTATTTT
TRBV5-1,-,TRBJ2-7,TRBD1,CASGQGAGEQYF,TGCGCCAGCGGACAGGGGGCAGGCGAGCAGTACTTC
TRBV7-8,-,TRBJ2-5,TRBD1,CASSEYRGPQYF,TGTGCCAGCAGTGAATACAGGGGGCCCCAGTACTTC
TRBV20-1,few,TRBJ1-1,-,CSARGMAGNTEAFF,TGCAGTGCTAGGGGCATGGCAGGGAACACTGAAGCTTTCTTT
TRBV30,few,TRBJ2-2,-,CAWSVTRANTGELFF,TGTGCCTGGAGTGTCACCAGGGCGAACACCGGGGAGCTGTTTTTT
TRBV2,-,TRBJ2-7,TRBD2,CASRLASYEQYF,TGTGCCAGCAGACTAGCGAGCTACGAGCAGTACTTC
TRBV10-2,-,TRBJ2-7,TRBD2,CASAGTSSLYEQYF,TGCGCCAGCGCAGGGACTAGCTCGCTCTACGAGCAGTACTTC
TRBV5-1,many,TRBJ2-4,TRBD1,CASSRDSKNIQYF,TGCGCCAGCAGCCGGGACAGCAAAAACATTCAGTACTTC